This T cell receptor beta chain stems from a study of blood T cell repertoires in COVID-19. The data were produced by immunoSEQ multiplex PCR, yet TCRdb's version contains in-frame clones alone and is incomplete. The data hold under 550,000 clones, with about 90% observed a single time. J was trimmed by 4 bases and V by 2 bases; bases with no gene match: 6. The CDR3 spans 15 residues. Germline assignment: CDR1 SGHRS and CDR2 YFSETQ. V usage is TRBV5-1 and J usage is TRBJ1-5; 7 nucleotides line up with TRBD1. The sequence was obtained from a man aged 18 to 30 with COVID-19, enrolled during active disease. Sequencing used peripheral blood. The CDR3 bases are TGCGCCAGCAGCTTAACCCCGGGACAGAATCAGCCCCAGCATTTT. This translates into CASSLTPGQNQPQHF.